This TCR beta chain was recorded in a study of blood T cell repertoires in COVID-19. This CDR3 region has 12 residues. Trimming took 6 bases from V and 5 from J, leaving 9 bases between them. Germline assignment: CDR1 MNHNY and CDR2 SVGAGI (reference sequence). Data came from immunoSEQ multiplex PCR; TCRdb stores just in-frame clones and leaves some out. This table has 130,000 or so clones, about 82% appearing once. The V call is TRBV6-6, the J call TRBJ2-3; weak D call: TRBD1 (5 bases). The sequence came from a man aged 55 to 70 with active or convalescent COVID-19. Source material: peripheral blood. In DNA form, the CDR3 reads TGTGCCAGCAGCCAGACAGTAGATACGCAGTATTTT. This codes for CASSQTVDTQYF.